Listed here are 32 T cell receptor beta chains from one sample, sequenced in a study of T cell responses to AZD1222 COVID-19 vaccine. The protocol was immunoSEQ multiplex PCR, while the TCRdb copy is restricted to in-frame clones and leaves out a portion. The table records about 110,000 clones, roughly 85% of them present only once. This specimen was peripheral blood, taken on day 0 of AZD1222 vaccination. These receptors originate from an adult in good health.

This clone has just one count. The CDR3 is CSAGTGVNEQFF. The CDR3 DNA sequence: TGCAGCGCTGGGACAGGGGTCAATGAGCAGTTCTTC. This chain joins TRBV29-1 and TRBJ2-1; TRBD1 matches at 10 bases. Germline V gives CDR1 SQVTM, CDR2 ANQGSEA. The CDR3 has 12 amino acids. J was trimmed by 6 bases and V by 7 bases; bases with no gene match: 3.

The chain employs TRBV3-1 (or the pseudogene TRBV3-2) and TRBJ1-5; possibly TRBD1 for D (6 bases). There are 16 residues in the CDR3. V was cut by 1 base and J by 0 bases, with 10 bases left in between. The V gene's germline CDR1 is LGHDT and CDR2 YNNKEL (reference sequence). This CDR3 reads CASSQAPGASNQPQHF. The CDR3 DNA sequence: TGTGCCAGCAGCCAAGCCCCAGGGGCTAGCAATCAGCCCCAGCATTTT.

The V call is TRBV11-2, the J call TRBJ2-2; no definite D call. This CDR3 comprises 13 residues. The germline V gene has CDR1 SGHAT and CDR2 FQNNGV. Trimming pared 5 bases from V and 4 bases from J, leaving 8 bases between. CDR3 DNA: TGTGCCAGCAGCCCTCGTGTCACCGGGGAGCTGTTTTTT. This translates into CASSPRVTGELFF.

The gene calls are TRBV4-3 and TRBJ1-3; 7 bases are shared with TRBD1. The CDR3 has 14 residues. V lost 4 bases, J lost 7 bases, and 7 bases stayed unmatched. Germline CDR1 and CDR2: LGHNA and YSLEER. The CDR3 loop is CASSPRQGQNTIYF. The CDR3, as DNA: TGCGCCAGCAGCCCACGACAGGGTCAGAACACCATATATTTT.

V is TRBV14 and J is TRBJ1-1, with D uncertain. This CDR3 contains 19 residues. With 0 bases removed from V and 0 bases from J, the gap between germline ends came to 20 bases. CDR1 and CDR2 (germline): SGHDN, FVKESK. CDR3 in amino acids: CASSQDTTEPRGMNTEAFF. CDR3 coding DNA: TGTGCCAGCAGCCAAGATACTACAGAACCGCGCGGGATGAACACTGAAGCTTTCTTT.

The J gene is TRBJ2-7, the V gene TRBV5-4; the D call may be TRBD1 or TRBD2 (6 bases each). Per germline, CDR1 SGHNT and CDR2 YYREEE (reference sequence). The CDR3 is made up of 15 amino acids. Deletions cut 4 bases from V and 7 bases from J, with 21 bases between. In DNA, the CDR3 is TGTGCCAGCAGCATTCTCCTAGGGGGGTCGCGGGAGCAGTACTTC. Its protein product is CASSILLGGSREQYF.

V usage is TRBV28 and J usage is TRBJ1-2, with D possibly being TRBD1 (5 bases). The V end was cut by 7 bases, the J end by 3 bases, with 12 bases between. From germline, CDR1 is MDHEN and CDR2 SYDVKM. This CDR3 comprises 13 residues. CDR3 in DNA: TGTGCCAGCACCCTTTTGGGGGACTATGGCTACACCTTC. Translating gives CASTLLGDYGYTF.

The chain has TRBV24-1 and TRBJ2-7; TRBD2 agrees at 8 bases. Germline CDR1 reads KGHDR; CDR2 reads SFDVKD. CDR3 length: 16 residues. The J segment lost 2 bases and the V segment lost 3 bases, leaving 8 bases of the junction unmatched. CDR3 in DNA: TGTGCCACCAGTGATCCCCTTGCGGGGGGAGCCTACGAGCAGTACTTC. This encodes CATSDPLAGGAYEQYF.

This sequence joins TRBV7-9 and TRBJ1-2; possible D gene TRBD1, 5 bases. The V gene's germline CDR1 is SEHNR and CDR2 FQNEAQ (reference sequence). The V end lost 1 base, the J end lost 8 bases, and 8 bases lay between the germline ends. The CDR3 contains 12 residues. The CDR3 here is CASSLGREGYTF. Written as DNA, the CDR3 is TGTGCCAGCAGCTTAGGCAGGGAAGGCTACACCTTC.

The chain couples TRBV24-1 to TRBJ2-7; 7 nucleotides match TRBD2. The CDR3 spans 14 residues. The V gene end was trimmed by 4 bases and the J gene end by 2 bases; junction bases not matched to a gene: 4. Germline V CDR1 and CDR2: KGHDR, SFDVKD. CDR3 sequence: CATSDGGSTYEQYF. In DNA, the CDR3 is TGTGCCACCAGTGACGGGGGGTCAACCTACGAGCAGTACTTC.

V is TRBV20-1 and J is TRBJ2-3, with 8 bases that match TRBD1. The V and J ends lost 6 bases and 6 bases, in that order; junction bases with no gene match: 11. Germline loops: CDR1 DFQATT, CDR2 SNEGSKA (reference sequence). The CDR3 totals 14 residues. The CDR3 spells CSASDRGVSDTQYF. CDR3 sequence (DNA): TGCAGTGCAAGTGACAGGGGAGTTTCGGATACGCAGTATTTT.

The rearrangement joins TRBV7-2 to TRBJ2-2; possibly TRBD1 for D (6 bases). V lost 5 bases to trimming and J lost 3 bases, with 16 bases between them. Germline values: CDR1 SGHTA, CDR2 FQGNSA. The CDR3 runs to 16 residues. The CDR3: CASSLEGVGDTGELFF. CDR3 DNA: TGTGCCAGCAGCCTAGAGGGGGTAGGCGACACCGGGGAGCTGTTTTTT. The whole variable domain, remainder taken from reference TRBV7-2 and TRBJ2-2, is GAGVSQSPSNKVTEKGKDVELRCDPISGHTALYWYRQSLGQGLEFLIYFQGNSAPDKSGLPSDRFSAERTGGSVSTLTIQRTQQEDSAVYLCASSLEGVGDTGELFFGEGSRLTVL.

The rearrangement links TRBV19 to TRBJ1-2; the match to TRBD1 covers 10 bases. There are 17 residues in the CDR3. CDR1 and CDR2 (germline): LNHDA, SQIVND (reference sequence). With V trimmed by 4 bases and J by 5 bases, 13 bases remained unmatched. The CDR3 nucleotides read TGTGCCAGTAGTAGACCGGGACAGGGGCAATATCGGTATGGCTACACCTTC. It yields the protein CASSRPGQGQYRYGYTF.

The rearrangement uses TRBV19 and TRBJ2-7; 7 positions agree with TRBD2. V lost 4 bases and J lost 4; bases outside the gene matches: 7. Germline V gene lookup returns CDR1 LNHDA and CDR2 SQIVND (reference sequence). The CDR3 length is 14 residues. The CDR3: CASSREGMGYEQYF. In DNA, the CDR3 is TGTGCCAGTAGTAGGGAGGGGATGGGTTACGAGCAGTACTTC. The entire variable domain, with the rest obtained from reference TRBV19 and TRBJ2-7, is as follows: DGGITQSPKYLFRKEGQNVTLSCEQNLNHDAMYWYRQDPGQGLRLIYYSQIVNDFQKGDIAEGYSVSREKKESFPLTVTSAQKNPTAFYLCASSREGMGYEQYFGPGTRLTVT.

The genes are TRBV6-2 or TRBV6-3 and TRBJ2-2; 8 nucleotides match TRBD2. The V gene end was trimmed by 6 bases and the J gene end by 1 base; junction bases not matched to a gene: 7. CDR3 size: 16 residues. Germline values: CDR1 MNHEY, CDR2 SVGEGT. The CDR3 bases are TGTGCCAGCAGCCCAGCCGGGGGGGAGAACACCGGGGAGCTGTTTTTT. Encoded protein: CASSPAGGENTGELFF.

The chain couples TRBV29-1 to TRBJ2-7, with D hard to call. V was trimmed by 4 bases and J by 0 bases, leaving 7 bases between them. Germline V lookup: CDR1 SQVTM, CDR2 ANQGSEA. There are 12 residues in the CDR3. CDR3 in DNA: TGCAGCGTTGGCGCGAGCTCCTACGAGCAGTACTTC. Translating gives CSVGASSYEQYF.

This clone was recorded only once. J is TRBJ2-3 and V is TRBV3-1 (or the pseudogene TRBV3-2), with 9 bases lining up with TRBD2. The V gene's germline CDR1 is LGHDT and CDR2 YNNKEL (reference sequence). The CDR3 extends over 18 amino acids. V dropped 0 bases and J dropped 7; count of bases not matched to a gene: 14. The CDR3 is CASSQDYPSLAGQHTQYF. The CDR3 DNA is TGTGCCAGCAGCCAAGATTACCCCTCCCTAGCGGGACAACATACGCAGTATTTT.

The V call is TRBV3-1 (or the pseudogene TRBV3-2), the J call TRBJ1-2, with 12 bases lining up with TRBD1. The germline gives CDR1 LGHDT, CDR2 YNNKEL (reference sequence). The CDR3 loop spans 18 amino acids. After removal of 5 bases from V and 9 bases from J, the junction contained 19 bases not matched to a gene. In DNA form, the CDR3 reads TGTGCCAGCAGCAAGGGTACCGGGACAGGGGGCATTGGAGGGCGCTACACCTTC. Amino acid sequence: CASSKGTGTGGIGGRYTF.

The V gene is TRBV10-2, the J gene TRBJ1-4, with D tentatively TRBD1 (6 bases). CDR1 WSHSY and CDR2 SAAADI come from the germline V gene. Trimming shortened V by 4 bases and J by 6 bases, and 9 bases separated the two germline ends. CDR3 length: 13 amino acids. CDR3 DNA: TGCGCCAGCAGTGGGACAGCAGATGAAAAACTGTTTTTT. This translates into CASSGTADEKLFF.

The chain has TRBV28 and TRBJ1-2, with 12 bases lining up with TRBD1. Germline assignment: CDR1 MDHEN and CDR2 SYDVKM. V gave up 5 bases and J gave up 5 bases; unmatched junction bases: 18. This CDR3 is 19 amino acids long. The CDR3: CASSPQTGTGGRRSYGYTF. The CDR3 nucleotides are TGTGCCAGCAGTCCCCAGACCGGGACAGGGGGCAGAAGGTCTTATGGCTACACCTTC.

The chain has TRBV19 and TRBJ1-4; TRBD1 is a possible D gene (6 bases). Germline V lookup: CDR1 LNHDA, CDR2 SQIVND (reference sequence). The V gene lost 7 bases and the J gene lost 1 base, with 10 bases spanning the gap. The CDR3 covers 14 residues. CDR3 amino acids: CASNPRGTNEKLFF. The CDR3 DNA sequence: TGTGCCAGTAATCCCAGGGGAACTAATGAAAAACTGTTTTTT.

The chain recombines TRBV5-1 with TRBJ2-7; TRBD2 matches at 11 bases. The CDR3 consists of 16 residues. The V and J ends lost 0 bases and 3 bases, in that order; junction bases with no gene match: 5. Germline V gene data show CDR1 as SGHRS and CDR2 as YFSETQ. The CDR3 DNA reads TGCGCCAGCAGCTTGGCGACGGGGACTAGCGGCTACGAGCAGTACTTC. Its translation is CASSLATGTSGYEQYF.

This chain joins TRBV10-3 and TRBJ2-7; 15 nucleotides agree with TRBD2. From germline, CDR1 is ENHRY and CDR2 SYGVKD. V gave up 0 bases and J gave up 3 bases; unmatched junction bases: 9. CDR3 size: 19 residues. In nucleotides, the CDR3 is TGTGCCATCAGTGAGTCGTTGGGGACTAGCGGGGGGCGAAGCTACGAGCAGTACTTC. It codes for CAISESLGTSGGRSYEQYF.

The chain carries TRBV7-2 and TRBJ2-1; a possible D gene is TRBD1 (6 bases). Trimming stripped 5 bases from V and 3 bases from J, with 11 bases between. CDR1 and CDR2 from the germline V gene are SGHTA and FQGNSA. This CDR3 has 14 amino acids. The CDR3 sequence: CASSPETGYNEQFF. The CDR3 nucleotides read TGTGCCAGCAGCCCCGAGACAGGCTACAATGAGCAGTTCTTC.

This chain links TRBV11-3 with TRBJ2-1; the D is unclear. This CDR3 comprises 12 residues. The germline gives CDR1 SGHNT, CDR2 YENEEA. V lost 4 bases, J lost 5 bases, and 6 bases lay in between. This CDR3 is CASSSSNNEQFF. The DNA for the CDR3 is TGTGCCAGCAGCTCCAGTAACAATGAGCAGTTCTTC.

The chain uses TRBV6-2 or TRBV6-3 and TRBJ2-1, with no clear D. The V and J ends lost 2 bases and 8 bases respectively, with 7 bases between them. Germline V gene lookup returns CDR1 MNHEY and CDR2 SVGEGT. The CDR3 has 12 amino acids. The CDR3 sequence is CASSYPSHEQFF. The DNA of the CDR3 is TGTGCCAGCAGTTACCCCTCACATGAGCAGTTCTTC.

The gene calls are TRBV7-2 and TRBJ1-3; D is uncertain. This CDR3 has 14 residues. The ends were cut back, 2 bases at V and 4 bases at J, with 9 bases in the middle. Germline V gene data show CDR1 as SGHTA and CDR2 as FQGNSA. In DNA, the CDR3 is TGTGCCAGCAGCTTATTACCCGAGGGAAACACCATATATTTT. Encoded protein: CASSLLPEGNTIYF.

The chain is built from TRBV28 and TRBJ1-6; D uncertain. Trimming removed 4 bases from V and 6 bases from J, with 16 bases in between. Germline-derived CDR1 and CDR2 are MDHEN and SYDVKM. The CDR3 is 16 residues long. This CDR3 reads CASSSFRTGINSPLHF. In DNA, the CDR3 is TGTGCCAGCAGTTCGTTCCGGACGGGGATTAATTCACCCCTCCACTTT.

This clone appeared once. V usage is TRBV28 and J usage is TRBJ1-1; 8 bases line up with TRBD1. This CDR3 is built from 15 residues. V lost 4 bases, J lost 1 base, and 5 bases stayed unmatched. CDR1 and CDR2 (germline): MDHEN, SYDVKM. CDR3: CASSSTGTGNTEAFF. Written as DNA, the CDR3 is TGTGCCAGCAGTTCCACCGGGACAGGGAACACTGAAGCTTTCTTT.

The CDR3 region is CASSQDRGTSSYNSPLHF. CDR3 coding DNA: TGTGCCAGCAGCCAAGACCGAGGCACGAGCTCCTATAATTCACCCCTCCACTTT. The chain uses TRBV3-1 (or the pseudogene TRBV3-2) and TRBJ1-6, with D uncertain. CDR3 length equals 18 residues. Germline V CDR1 and CDR2: LGHDT, YNNKEL (reference sequence). V was shortened by 0 bases and J by 0 bases, with 12 bases between the two germline ends.

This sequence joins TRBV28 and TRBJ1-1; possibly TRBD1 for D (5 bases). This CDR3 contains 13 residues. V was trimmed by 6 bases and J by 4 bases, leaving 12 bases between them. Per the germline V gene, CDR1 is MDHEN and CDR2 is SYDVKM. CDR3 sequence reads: CASRTSGPTEAFF. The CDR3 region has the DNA TGTGCCAGCAGGACTTCAGGGCCCACTGAAGCTTTCTTT. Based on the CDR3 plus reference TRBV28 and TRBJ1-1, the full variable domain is DVKVTQSSRYLVKRTGEKVFLECVQDMDHENMFWYRQDPGLGLRLIYFSYDVKMKEKGDIPEGYSVSREKKERFSLILESASTNQTSMYLCASRTSGPTEAFFGQGTRLTVV.

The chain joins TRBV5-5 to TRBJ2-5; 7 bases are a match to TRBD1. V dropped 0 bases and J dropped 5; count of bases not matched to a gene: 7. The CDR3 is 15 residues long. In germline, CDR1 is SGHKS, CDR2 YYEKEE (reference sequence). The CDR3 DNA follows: TGTGCCAGCAGCTTGGTCACAGGGGTAGGGGAGACCCAGTACTTC. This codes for CASSLVTGVGETQYF.